The 30 T cell receptor beta chains below all came from one sample that was sequenced in a study of spatial heterogeneity in lung cancer. Overall study results and limits: Tumor mutation counts were tracked by expanded intratumoral alpha and beta TCR counts.

TCRdb reprocessed the 5' RACE reads with MiXCR, giving one entry per CDR3 protein. The sample shows some 16,000 distinct CDR3 sequences, about 6.8% of them seen only once. No antigen has been assigned to these receptors. Described time point: sample taken at primary tumor resection. The sequencing here drew on lung tumor tissue, taken at surgery. The receptors stem from a female donor with early-stage non-small cell lung cancer.

This chain uses TRBV12-3 or TRBV12-4 with TRBJ2-1; either TRBD1 or TRBD2 may fit D (5 bases each). This CDR3 has 12 residues. Trimming removed 3 bases at V and 13 bases at J, with 13 bases between. CDR3 loop: CASSFWNGAQFF. Written as DNA, the CDR3 is TGTGCCAGCAGTTTTTGGAACGGGGCCCAGTTCTTC.

In its sample, this clonotype was seen many times. V is TRBV7-8 and J is TRBJ2-2; 7 bases align to TRBD2. Trimming cost V 8 bases and J 6 bases; bases outside gene matches: 6. Germline values: CDR1 SGHVS, CDR2 FQNEAQ. There are 13 residues in the CDR3. The CDR3 is CASSFGRAGELFF. The CDR3 nucleotides read TGTGCCAGCTCCTTTGGGAGGGCCGGGGAGCTGTTTTTT.

This clonotype was seen only a few times. V is TRBV9 and J is TRBJ2-5; D tentatively fits TRBD1 or TRBD2 (7 bases each). Per the germline V gene, CDR1 is SGDLS and CDR2 is YYNGEE. V lost 4 bases to trimming and J lost 4 bases, with 14 bases between them. The length of the CDR3 is 14 residues. The CDR3 loop is CASSIQGGRETQYF. The CDR3 region has the DNA TGTGCCAGCAGCATCCAGGGGGGGCGAGAGACCCAGTACTTC.

Many counts were recorded for this clonotype. The V call is TRBV15, the J call TRBJ2-3, with TRBD1 matching over 10 bases. The CDR3 runs 17 residues. Per the germline V gene, CDR1 is LNHNV and CDR2 is YYDKDF (reference sequence). Trimming removed 8 bases from V and 1 base from J; junction bases left unmatched: 12. The CDR3 DNA sequence: TGTGCCACCGGGGCACGCGGACAGGGGGTCGGCACAGATACGCAGTATTTT. This gives the protein CATGARGQGVGTDTQYF.

This clonotype was seen repeatedly, ten times or more. V usage is TRBV6-5 and J usage is TRBJ2-2; 9 nucleotides line up with TRBD2. The CDR3 is made up of 17 amino acids. V lost 8 bases to trimming and J lost 1 base; unmatched junction nucleotides: 11. Germline loops: CDR1 MNHEY, CDR2 SVGAGI. The CDR3 sequence is CASLERGETKNTGELFF. The DNA for the CDR3 is TGTGCCAGCTTGGAGCGGGGGGAAACAAAGAACACCGGGGAGCTGTTTTTT.

This clonotype was found a few times. The CDR3: CASSLTGTDYSNQPQHF. CDR3 sequence (DNA): TGTGCCAGCAGTTTGACCGGGACCGATTATAGCAATCAGCCCCAGCATTTT. The chain combines TRBV28 with TRBJ1-5, with D possibly matching TRBD1 (5 bases). The ends were cut back, 3 bases at V and 0 bases at J, with 15 bases in the middle. The CDR3 totals 17 residues. Germline values: CDR1 MDHEN, CDR2 SYDVKM.

In its sample, this clonotype was seen a few times. The rearrangement links TRBV3-1 to TRBJ2-7; D remains ambiguous. This CDR3 is 13 amino acids long. Trimming took off 1 base at V and 5 bases at J, with 9 bases between the two ends. Germline V lookup: CDR1 LGHDT, CDR2 YNNKEL (reference sequence). The CDR3 here is CASSQGVYNEQYF. In DNA form, the CDR3 reads TGTGCCAGCAGCCAAGGAGTATATAACGAGCAGTACTTC.

There are a few counts of this clonotype. The chain couples TRBV20-1 to TRBJ2-5; TRBD1 matches 9 bases. The CDR3 length is 12 residues. V lost 5 bases and J lost 6; bases outside the gene matches: 4. CDR1 DFQATT and CDR2 SNEGSKA come from the germline V gene (reference sequence). DNA for the CDR3: TGCAGTGCTGGACAGGGGCGAAAGACCCAGTACTTC. This gives the protein CSAGQGRKTQYF.

This clonotype was seen many times. The chain has TRBV11-2 and TRBJ1-5; D is unclear. The CDR3 is 13 residues long. Germline CDR1 and CDR2: SGHAT and FQNNGV. Deletions cut 3 bases from V and 6 bases from J, with 9 bases between. This CDR3 is CASSFGKGQPQHF. CDR3 in DNA: TGTGCCAGCAGCTTTGGCAAAGGTCAGCCCCAGCATTTT.

This clonotype was recorded at least ten times. V is TRBV5-5 and J is TRBJ1-5; TRBD1 is a possible D gene (5 bases). Germline V lookup: CDR1 SGHKS, CDR2 YYEKEE (reference sequence). The CDR3 spans 13 residues. Trimming removed 0 bases from V and 5 bases from J, with 6 bases in between. The CDR3 sequence is CASSLEQDQPQHF. The CDR3 DNA reads as TGTGCCAGCAGCTTGGAACAGGATCAGCCCCAGCATTTT.

This clonotype was counted only a few times. The DNA for the CDR3 is TGCAGTGCTAGGACTAGCGGGGGGGCAAATGAGCAGTTCTTC. This codes for CSARTSGGANEQFF. This sequence joins TRBV20-1 and TRBJ2-1, with 14 bases aligning to TRBD2. The J segment lost 7 bases and the V segment lost 3 bases, leaving 2 bases of the junction unmatched. The length of the CDR3 is 14 residues. Germline CDR1 reads DFQATT; CDR2 reads SNEGSKA (reference sequence).

This clonotype counts as medium-sized. The chain carries TRBV2 and TRBJ2-1; 10 bases agree with TRBD2. J gave up 7 bases and V 3 bases, and 3 bases lay outside the gene matches. The length of the CDR3 is 14 residues. Germline CDR1 and CDR2: SNHLY and FYNNEI. The DNA of the CDR3 is TGTGCCAGCAGTGATAGCGGGGGGAATAATGAGCAGTTCTTC. Translated: CASSDSGGNNEQFF.

This clonotype was picked up many times. The J gene is TRBJ1-2, the V gene TRBV6-5, with a weak D call TRBD1 (6 bases). Between the trimmed V and J ends, which lost 2 bases and 2 bases, there was a span of 9 bases. This CDR3 is 14 amino acids long. From germline, CDR1 is MNHEY and CDR2 SVGAGI. Here the CDR3 DNA reads TGTGCCAGCAGTTACGGGACAAACAACTATGGCTACACCTTC. It encodes CASSYGTNNYGYTF.

This clonotype has a count of ten or more. The chain uses TRBV9 and TRBJ2-4; 14 bases fit TRBD2. V shed 3 bases, J shed 0 bases, and the junction held 5 bases outside the gene matches. Germline CDR1 reads SGDLS; CDR2 reads YYNGEE. This CDR3 has 18 residues. CDR3 loop: CASSASGTSGGAKNIQYF. The CDR3, as DNA: TGTGCCAGCAGCGCCTCCGGGACTAGCGGGGGAGCCAAAAACATTCAGTACTTC.

This clonotype occurred a few times. The CDR3 reads CACSGQGDTEAFF. CDR3 in DNA: TGTGCCTGCTCGGGACAGGGAGACACTGAAGCTTTCTTT. The chain carries TRBV30 and TRBJ1-1, with 9 positions matching TRBD1. Germline V gene lookup returns CDR1 GTSNPN and CDR2 SVGIG (reference sequence). V trimming: 6 bases; J trimming: 3 bases; junction bases outside the gene matches: 5. The CDR3 covers 13 residues.

This clonotype was counted a few times. CDR3 protein: CASSDSTHQPQHF. The DNA for the CDR3 is TGTGCCAGCAGTGATTCCACACATCAGCCCCAGCATTTT. The V and J genes are TRBV6-1 and TRBJ1-5; D unclear. Germline V gives CDR1 MNHNS, CDR2 SASEGT. The V end was cut by 3 bases, the J end by 5 bases, with 8 bases between. This CDR3 region has 13 residues.

This clonotype has only a few counts. The chain couples TRBV20-1 to TRBJ2-3, with 11 bases that match TRBD2. There are 17 residues in the CDR3. Per the germline V gene, CDR1 is DFQATT and CDR2 is SNEGSKA (reference sequence). This CDR3 is CSPTRASGGYGTDTQYF. The CDR3 DNA reads TGCAGCCCTACGAGGGCTAGCGGGGGGTATGGCACAGATACGCAGTATTTT.

In this sample, this clonotype turned up a few times. The chain links TRBV29-1 to TRBJ2-6; TRBD1 is a possible D gene (5 bases). Germline V lookup: CDR1 SQVTM, CDR2 ANQGSEA. V lost 4 bases to trimming and J lost 0 bases, with 10 bases between them. CDR3 length equals 15 residues. For the CDR3, the DNA is TGCAGCGTTGGACAGACCAGCTCTGGGGCCAACGTCCTGACTTTC. It is translated as CSVGQTSSGANVLTF.

This clonotype was counted at least ten times. V is TRBV4-3 and J is TRBJ1-2; D gene uncertain. With 0 bases removed from V and 3 bases from J, the gap between germline ends came to 11 bases. Germline V CDR1 and CDR2: LGHNA, YSLEER. This CDR3 is 15 amino acids long. The CDR3 loop is CASSQDLSADYGYTF. CDR3 nucleotide sequence: TGCGCCAGCAGCCAAGATCTATCGGCAGACTATGGCTACACCTTC.

This clonotype was recorded many times. CDR3 in DNA: TGTGCCACCAGTGATTTTGACAGGGGAGGTAAGGATGAGCAGTTCTTC. Translation: CATSDFDRGGKDEQFF. V is TRBV24-1 and J is TRBJ2-1; 8 nucleotides line up with TRBD1. V shed 1 base, J shed 8 bases, and the junction held 9 bases outside the gene matches. The CDR3 has 16 amino acids. Germline CDR1 is KGHDR and CDR2 is SFDVKD.

In this sample, this clonotype turned up many times. The rearrangement links TRBV10-2 to TRBJ1-1; D unclear. CDR1 and CDR2 (germline): WSHSY, SAAADI. The CDR3 sequence is 11 residues long. V was pared by 8 bases and J by 1 base, with 5 bases between. The chain's CDR3 is CASGKNTEAFF. CDR3 in DNA: TGCGCCAGCGGAAAGAACACTGAAGCTTTCTTT.

In nucleotides, the CDR3 is TGTGCCAGCTCGCGTCTTAGCAATCAGCCCCAGCATTTT. It specifies CASSRLSNQPQHF. The rearrangement uses TRBV27 and TRBJ1-5; D call uncertain. V lost 8 bases to trimming and J lost 0 bases, with 8 bases between them. CDR1 is MNHEY, CDR2 SMNVEV, per germline (reference sequence). This CDR3 has 13 residues.

Worth noting for this clonotype: It may be a read error: a sequence one base away is much more abundant. The gene calls are TRBV30 and TRBJ1-1; tentatively, D is TRBD1 (5 bases). Germline values: CDR1 GTSNPN, CDR2 SVGIG (reference sequence). This CDR3 spans 14 amino acids. CDR3 DNA sequence: TGTGACTGGAGGGGCAGGGCCCAGAACACTGAAGCTTTCTTT. Amino acid sequence: CDWRGRAQNTEAFF.

Turning to this clonotype: This clone may be a read error of a much larger clone one base away. The chain has TRBV3-1 and TRBJ2-1; D is possibly TRBD1 or TRBD2 (5 bases each). The germline V gene encodes CDR1 LGHDT and CDR2 YNNKEL (reference sequence). CDR3 length: 18 residues. The CDR3 DNA is TGTGCCAGCAGCCAAAGGGATCCGGGGCTAAGCTCCTACAATAAGCAGTTCTTC. Its protein is CASSQRDPGLSSYNKQFF.

Ten or more counts support this clonotype. The J gene is TRBJ2-1, the V gene TRBV15; D is perhaps TRBD1 or TRBD2 (5 bases each). This CDR3 contains 16 residues. The ends were cut back, 4 bases at V and 10 bases at J, with 23 bases in the middle. Per germline, CDR1 LNHNV and CDR2 YYDKDF (reference sequence). CDR3 amino acids: CATSTRDLPPFSEQFF. The CDR3 DNA sequence: TGTGCCACCAGCACCAGGGACCTCCCGCCTTTCTCGGAGCAGTTCTTC.

This clonotype counts as medium-sized. V gene TRBV27 combines with J gene TRBJ1-2; 8 bases are a match to TRBD1. Germline loops: CDR1 MNHEY, CDR2 SMNVEV (reference sequence). The CDR3 spans 14 residues. With V trimmed by 6 bases and J by 0 bases, 3 bases remained unmatched. The CDR3 DNA reads as TGTGCCAGCAGCCTACAGGGGGCTAACTATGGCTACACCTTC. This gives the protein CASSLQGANYGYTF.

This clonotype was detected many times. The V gene is TRBV4-1, the J gene TRBJ2-1, with 7 positions matching TRBD2. V gave up 4 bases and J gave up 0 bases; unmatched junction bases: 6. Germline V gene lookup returns CDR1 MGHRA and CDR2 YSYEKL. The CDR3 is made up of 16 amino acids. CDR3 bases: TGCGCCAGCAGCCCAGTAGCGGGTCCCTCCTACAATGAGCAGTTCTTC. Its translation: CASSPVAGPSYNEQFF.

This clonotype was recorded at least ten times. The rearrangement links TRBV18 to TRBJ1-5; D is undetermined. The length of the CDR3 is 13 residues. Trimming pared 6 bases from V and 3 bases from J, leaving 9 bases between. Germline assignment: CDR1 KGHSH and CDR2 LQKENI. The CDR3 protein is CASSSTLNQPQHF. The DNA of the CDR3 is TGTGCCAGCTCCTCTACGCTCAATCAGCCCCAGCATTTT.

This clonotype was counted at least ten times. The genes are TRBV20-1 and TRBJ2-2, with 12 bases identical to TRBD2. The germline V gene has CDR1 DFQATT and CDR2 SNEGSKA (reference sequence). This CDR3 spans 16 amino acids. J lost 6 bases, V lost 4 bases, and 9 bases had no gene match. For the CDR3, the DNA is TGCAGTGCTAAGCTAACTAGCGGGGGGAGCCCCGGGGAGCTGTTTTTT. Protein sequence: CSAKLTSGGSPGELFF.

The sample holds many counts of this clonotype. The DNA is left out, because the CDR3 cannot be placed on it with certainty; the CDR3 is given as TCRdb lists it. The J gene is TRBJ2-3, the V gene TRBV7-3; TRBD1, the table's D call, was not compared with the DNA. Germline loops: CDR1 SGHTA, CDR2 FQGTGA. The CDR3 contains 14 residues when both ends are counted. The CDR3 sequence is CASSFGAGTDTQYF.